These 15 T cell receptor beta chains were all obtained from the same sample, sequenced in a study of blood T cell repertoires in COVID-19. This table comes from immunoSEQ multiplex PCR, and its TCRdb copy is limited to in-frame clones, with some not included. The data contain about 330,000 clones, approximately 90% of them singletons. The sequenced sample consisted of peripheral blood. These receptors all stem from a woman aged 50 to 65 with active or convalescent COVID-19.

The rearrangement links TRBV4-1 to TRBJ1-5, with 9 bases identical to TRBD1. V lost 3 bases and J lost 5; bases outside the gene matches: 5. CDR3 size: 15 residues. Germline V gives CDR1 MGHRA, CDR2 YSYEKL. CDR3 sequence reads: CASSQTTGGDQPQHF. CDR3 nucleotides: TGCGCCAGCAGCCAGACTACAGGGGGCGATCAGCCCCAGCATTTT.

This chain links TRBV27 with TRBJ1-5; maybe TRBD1 (5 bases). Trimming left V 0 bases short and J 2 bases short, with 11 bases between. Germline loops: CDR1 MNHEY, CDR2 SMNVEV (reference sequence). This CDR3 has 16 residues. CDR3 DNA sequence: TGTGCCAGCAGTTTATCGAGGGACTATGGCAATCAGCCCCAGCATTTT. Encoded protein: CASSLSRDYGNQPQHF.

The genes are TRBV7-9 and TRBJ2-1; D is undetermined. Germline CDR1 SEHNR, CDR2 FQNEAQ (reference sequence). The CDR3 has 15 amino acids. V lost 1 base, J lost 8 bases, and 15 bases lay in between. CDR3 in amino acids: CASSLGEVLTHEQFF. DNA of the CDR3: TGTGCCAGCAGCTTAGGAGAGGTGCTGACGCATGAGCAGTTCTTC.

The V gene is TRBV30, the J gene TRBJ2-7; the D gene is possibly TRBD1 (6 bases). CDR1 and CDR2 (germline): GTSNPN, SVGIG (reference sequence). The CDR3 covers 13 residues. V lost 4 bases to trimming and J lost 0 bases, with 10 bases between them. CDR3 sequence (DNA): TGTGCCTGGACCCAGGGGCCCTCCTACGAGCAGTACTTC. This encodes CAWTQGPSYEQYF.

This chain links TRBV7-2 with TRBJ2-1, with 7 bases that match TRBD1. Germline lookup yields CDR1 SGHTA and CDR2 FQGNSA. CDR3 size: 15 residues. The V gene end was trimmed by 5 bases and the J gene end by 2 bases; junction bases not matched to a gene: 6. CDR3 nucleotide sequence: TGTGCCAGCAGCATTAGGGGACAGCCCTACAATGAGCAGTTCTTC. The encoded protein is CASSIRGQPYNEQFF.

The chain employs TRBV7-2 and TRBJ2-2, with a tentative D call TRBD1 (5 bases). Germline V lookup: CDR1 SGHTA, CDR2 FQGNSA. The V and J ends lost 0 bases and 6 bases respectively, with 11 bases between them. The CDR3 length is 15 residues. The DNA of the CDR3 is TGTGCCAGCAGCTTAGCAGGGGCGACGGCCGGGGAGCTGTTTTTT. Its translation is CASSLAGATAGELFF.

The gene calls are TRBV28 and TRBJ2-4, with 8 bases matching TRBD2. The length of the CDR3 is 16 residues. Trimming at V came to 6 bases and at J to 0 bases, leaving 7 bases not matched to a gene. The germline CDR1 and CDR2 sequences are MDHEN and SYDVKM. The CDR3 bases are TGTGCCAGCAGCCCCCGGGGGGGATTAGCCAAAAACATTCAGTACTTC. Amino acids: CASSPRGGLAKNIQYF.

The chain links TRBV7-3 to TRBJ2-2; D is perhaps TRBD2 (6 bases). CDR1 SGHTA and CDR2 FQGTGA come from the germline V gene. This CDR3 has 13 amino acids. V lost 6 bases and J 6 bases, leaving 11 bases between the germline ends. DNA of the CDR3: TGTGCCAGCAGGTTACCGGGGGCCGGGGAGCTGTTTTTT. This codes for CASRLPGAGELFF.

Only one count was recorded for this clone. The V call is TRBV6-6, the J call TRBJ2-7, with 9 bases aligning to TRBD2. Germline-derived CDR1 and CDR2 are MNHNY and SVGAGI (reference sequence). This CDR3 has 16 residues. Trimming cost V 4 bases and J 0 bases; bases outside gene matches: 7. CDR3 region: CASSSTTSGSSYEQYF. CDR3 nucleotide sequence: TGTGCCAGCAGTTCCACGACTAGCGGAAGCTCCTACGAGCAGTACTTC.

Here the CDR3 reads CASSSPWREEKLFF. The CDR3 DNA sequence: TGTGCCAGCAGCTCCCCGTGGAGGGAAGAAAAACTGTTTTTT. The chain recombines TRBV7-9 with TRBJ1-4; no reliable D call. The CDR3 runs to 14 residues. Germline lookup yields CDR1 SEHNR and CDR2 FQNEAQ (reference sequence). The ends were cut back, 4 bases at V and 8 bases at J, with 14 bases in the middle. Full variable domain (remainder filled in from reference TRBV7-9 and TRBJ1-4): DTGVSQNPRHKITKRGQNVTFRCDPISEHNRLYWYRQTLGQGPEFLTYFQNEAQLEKSRLLSDRFSAERPKGSFSTLEIQRTEQGDSAMYLCASSSPWREEKLFFGSGTQLSVL.

V and J are TRBV6-5 and TRBJ2-7; 7 bases are shared with TRBD2. Trimming at V came to 4 bases and at J to 6 bases, leaving 12 bases not matched to a gene. The CDR3 is made up of 15 amino acids. Germline CDR1 reads MNHEY; CDR2 reads SVGAGI. CDR3 loop: CASSSRGETSTEQYF. The CDR3 nucleotides are TGTGCCAGCAGTTCAAGGGGCGAGACTAGCACCGAGCAGTACTTC.

V is TRBV30 and J is TRBJ2-5; tentatively, D is TRBD2 (6 bases). Germline CDR1 reads GTSNPN; CDR2 reads SVGIG (reference sequence). CDR3 length: 12 residues. The V end was cut by 5 bases, the J end by 4 bases, with 11 bases between. CDR3 DNA: TGTGCCTGGGTCCCCGGGGGAGAGACCCAGTACTTC. It translates to CAWVPGGETQYF.

This chain connects TRBV15 to TRBJ1-2; weak D call: TRBD1 (5 bases). The CDR3 length is 18 residues. Trimming shortened V by 3 bases and J by 2 bases, and 22 bases separated the two germline ends. Germline V lookup: CDR1 LNHNV, CDR2 YYDKDF (reference sequence). CDR3 DNA: TGTGCCACCAGCAGGGTCCCGGGACGGGGGATAGAAAACTATGGCTACACCTTC. Translating gives CATSRVPGRGIENYGYTF.

This chain connects TRBV7-9 to TRBJ1-6; D may be TRBD1 (5 bases). Looked up from germline, CDR1 is SEHNR and CDR2 is FQNEAQ (reference sequence). There are 16 residues in the CDR3. V lost 1 base to trimming and J lost 8 bases, with 15 bases between them. This chain's CDR3 is CASSLGGGVTHSPLHF. The CDR3 DNA is TGTGCCAGCAGCTTAGGTGGGGGGGTAACGCATTCACCCCTCCACTTT.

This rearrangement joins TRBV4-2 to TRBJ2-1; possible D gene TRBD2, 5 bases. Per germline, CDR1 LGHNA and CDR2 YNFKEQ. The CDR3 runs 13 residues. V lost 4 bases to trimming and J lost 10 bases, with 14 bases between them. CDR3 DNA sequence: TGTGCCAGCAGCCCCGGAGGAGCGATGGAGCAGTTCTTC. It codes for CASSPGGAMEQFF.